One sample yielded the 8 T cell receptor beta chains listed below, sequenced in a study of cytotoxic CD8 clonotypes in ibrutinib-treated CLL. Assay used: immunoSEQ multiplex PCR; TCRdb lists only in-frame clones, some missing. The sample consists of about 50,000 clones, approximately 87% of them appearing once. Sample: PBMCs, taken after 24 months of ibrutinib treatment. These receptors came from a human donor with chronic lymphocytic leukemia.

This chain joins TRBV25-1 and TRBJ2-7; the D is unclear. Germline V gene data show CDR1 as MGHDK and CDR2 as SYGVNS. V lost 4 bases, J lost 5 bases, and 15 bases lay in between. The CDR3 loop spans 14 amino acids. The CDR3 nucleotides read TGTGCCAGCAGTGCCCCACCGGAACGGCACGAGCAGTACTTC. Translating it yields CASSAPPERHEQYF.

The chain uses TRBV7-7 and TRBJ2-1, with D possibly TRBD2 on 5 matching bases. The CDR3 runs 14 residues. Germline lookup yields CDR1 SSHAT and CDR2 FNYEAQ (reference sequence). The V end was cut by 5 bases, the J end by 6 bases, with 14 bases between. The DNA for the CDR3 is TGTGCCAGCAGCCCCCTACTAGAAGGCAATGAGCAGTTCTTC. It yields the protein CASSPLLEGNEQFF.

The chain joins TRBV7-2 to TRBJ1-5, with 8 bases identical to TRBD1. The germline gives CDR1 SGHTA, CDR2 FQGNSA. The CDR3 consists of 13 residues. Trimming removed 5 bases from V and 5 bases from J; junction bases left unmatched: 2. The CDR3 DNA is TGTGCCAGCAGCGAGGACAGGGATCAGCCCCAGCATTTT. Translated, it gives CASSEDRDQPQHF.

The V call is TRBV9, the J call TRBJ2-7; TRBD2 aligns across 11 bases. The trim removed 0 bases at V and 2 bases at J, leaving 1 base unmatched. Germline assignment: CDR1 SGDLS and CDR2 YYNGEE. This CDR3 has 15 residues. The CDR3 spells CASSVGLAGTYEQYF. Here the CDR3 DNA reads TGTGCCAGCAGCGTAGGACTAGCGGGAACCTACGAGCAGTACTTC.

The chain couples TRBV10-3 to TRBJ2-3, with TRBD2 matching over 12 bases. Trimming took 2 bases from V and 3 from J; bases not matched to a gene: 9. This CDR3 spans 18 amino acids. CDR1 is ENHRY, CDR2 SYGVKD, per germline. CDR3 in amino acids: CAISEPRTLAGGTDTQYF. CDR3 nucleotides: TGTGCCATCAGTGAGCCGAGGACACTAGCGGGAGGTACAGATACGCAGTATTTT.

The chain uses TRBV4-2 and TRBJ2-2; D is undetermined. The CDR3 length is 14 residues. Trimming removed 1 base from V and 4 bases from J, with 7 bases in between. The germline V gene encodes CDR1 LGHNA and CDR2 YNFKEQ. The CDR3 loop reads CASSQGPSTGELFF. The CDR3 region has the DNA TGTGCCAGCAGCCAAGGTCCTAGCACCGGGGAGCTGTTTTTT.

The genes are TRBV7-2 and TRBJ1-2; maybe TRBD1 (5 bases). V lost 3 bases to trimming and J lost 7 bases, with 9 bases between them. CDR3 length equals 12 residues. Germline CDR1 reads SGHTA; CDR2 reads FQGNSA. The DNA of the CDR3 is TGTGCCAGCAGCTTCCAGGGCGCTGGCTACACCTTC. This sequence encodes CASSFQGAGYTF.

The chain recombines TRBV10-1 with TRBJ2-6; a possible D gene is TRBD1 (6 bases). V was pared by 0 bases and J by 0 bases, with 21 bases between. Germline V gene sequence: CDR1 WNHNN, CDR2 SYGVQD (reference sequence). CDR3 length: 21 residues. CDR3 bases: TGCGCCAGCAGTGAGTCGGTGGTTCAGGGGCGCCTAAACTCTGGGGCCAACGTCCTGACTTTC. It encodes CASSESVVQGRLNSGANVLTF.